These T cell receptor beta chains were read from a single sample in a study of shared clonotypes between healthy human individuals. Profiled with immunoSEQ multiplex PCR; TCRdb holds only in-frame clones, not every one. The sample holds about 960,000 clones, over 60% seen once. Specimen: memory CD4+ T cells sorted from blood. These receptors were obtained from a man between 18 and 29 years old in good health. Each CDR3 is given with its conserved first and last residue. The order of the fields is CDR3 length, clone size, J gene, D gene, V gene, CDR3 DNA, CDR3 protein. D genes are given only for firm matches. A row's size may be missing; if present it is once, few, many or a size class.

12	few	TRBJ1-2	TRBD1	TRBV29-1	TGCAGCGTTGCTGGACAGGGCTATGGCTACACCTTC	CSVAGQGYGYTF
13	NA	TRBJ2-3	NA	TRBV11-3	TGTGCCAGCAGCAGAGAGGGAACAGATACGCAGTATTTT	CASSREGTDTQYF
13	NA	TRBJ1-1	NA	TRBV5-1	TGCGCCAGCAGCCCAGGGAGTAGCACTGAAGCTTTCTTT	CASSPGSSTEAFF
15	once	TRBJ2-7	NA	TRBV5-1	TGCGCCAGCAGCTCAACCGTGGACGGACCCTACGAGCAGTACTTC	CASSSTVDGPYEQYF
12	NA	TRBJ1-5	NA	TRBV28	TGTGCCAGCAGTTTACCCAGGCAGCCCCAGCATTTT	CASSLPRQPQHF
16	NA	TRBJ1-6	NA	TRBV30	TGTGCCTGGAGTTTGGGGGGGAGCTCCTATAATTCACCCCTCCACTTT	CAWSLGGSSYNSPLHF
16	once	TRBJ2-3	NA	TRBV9	TGTGCCAGCAGCGTAGACTCGGGGTGGAGTGCAGATACGCAGTATTTT	CASSVDSGWSADTQYF
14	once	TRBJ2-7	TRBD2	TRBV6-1	TGTGCCAGCAGTTGGGAGCGGGGGGGATACGAGCAGTACTTC	CASSWERGGYEQYF
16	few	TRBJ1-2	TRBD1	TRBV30	TGTGCCTGGAGTGGGGACAGGGGCAGCACTAACTATGGCTACACCTTC	CAWSGDRGSTNYGYTF
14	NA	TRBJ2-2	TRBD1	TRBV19	TGTGCCAGTAGAAGACAGGGGGCGTCCGGGAAGCTGTTTTTT	CASRRQGASGKLFF
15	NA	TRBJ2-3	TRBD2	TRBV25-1	TGTGCCAGCAGTGATAGCGGGAATTCACTATATACGCAGTATTTT	CASSDSGNSLYTQYF
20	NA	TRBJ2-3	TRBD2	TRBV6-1	TGTGCCAGCAGTGCCGGGGGTCGCGGGAGGGCCGGTATGAGCACAGATACGCAGTATTTT	CASSAGGRGRAGMSTDTQYF
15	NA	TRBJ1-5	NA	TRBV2	TGTGCCAGCAGTATCTCTGCTAGGAGCAATCAGCCCCAGCATTTT	CASSISARSNQPQHF
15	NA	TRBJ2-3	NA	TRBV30	TGTGCCTGGAGCCTCATGAGCGGCAGCACAGATACGCAGTATTTT	CAWSLMSGSTDTQYF
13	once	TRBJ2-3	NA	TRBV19	TGTGCCAGTGAGGGGACTTTCACAGATACGCAGTATTTT	CASEGTFTDTQYF
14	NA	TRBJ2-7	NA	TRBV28	TGTGCCAGCACTCCCGGGGTGGTGAACTACGAGCAGTACTTC	CASTPGVVNYEQYF